The rows below give T cell receptor beta chains drawn from one sample of a study of shared clonotypes between healthy human individuals. Libraries were prepared by immunoSEQ multiplex PCR; TCRdb keeps only in-frame clonotypes and omits some of them. The table has 1,100,000 or so clones, about 84% seen once. The sample comprised memory CD4+ T cells from PBMCs. Receptors originate from a man in his late teens or twenties in good health. Some clones in this sample may be carry-over from other donors' samples. CDR3s include the opening cysteine and the closing phenylalanine or tryptophan. The D gene is left open where the match is weak. Part of the rows lack a size; the others show once, few, many or a class for expanded clones.

v_gene,abundance,j_gene,d_gene,CDR3aa,CDR3nt
TRBV9,.,TRBJ2-6,.,CASSVRSREFSGANVLTF,TGTGCCAGCAGCGTTAGAAGTAGGGAATTCTCTGGGGCCAACGTCCTGACTTTC
TRBV9,.,TRBJ2-1,.,CASSVETGTGQFF,TGTGCCAGCAGCGTAGAGACAGGTACCGGGCAGTTCTTC
TRBV18,.,TRBJ2-1,.,CASSPPSRAEQFF,TGTGCCAGCTCACCACCCAGCCGGGCGGAGCAGTTCTTC
TRBV18,.,TRBJ2-2,.,CASSPRRADTGELFF,TGTGCCAGCTCACCACGCAGGGCGGACACCGGGGAGCTGTTTTTT
TRBV7-3,.,TRBJ2-3,TRBD2,CASSRGTSGSFTQYF,TGTGCCAGCAGCAGAGGGACTAGCGGGAGCTTCACGCAGTATTTT
TRBV29-1,.,TRBJ2-5,TRBD1,CSVGRQGETQYF,TGCAGCGTTGGACGACAGGGGGAGACCCAGTACTTC
TRBV29-1,.,TRBJ2-3,.,CSVGDRSTDTQYF,TGCAGCGTGGGAGACAGGAGCACAGATACGCAGTATTTT
TRBV4-2,.,TRBJ2-7,.,CASSPAGQVSYEQYF,TGTGCCAGCAGCCCAGCGGGACAGGTCTCCTACGAGCAGTACTTC
TRBV28,.,TRBJ1-4,.,CASSSLTTLGANEKLFF,TGTGCCAGCAGTTCTCTAACAACCTTAGGAGCTAATGAAAAACTGTTTTTT
TRBV2,.,TRBJ2-4,.,CASSGAPGSKNIQYF,TGTGCCAGCAGTGGGGCCCCGGGGTCCAAAAACATTCAGTACTTC
TRBV7-9,.,TRBJ2-7,.,CASSSRGTDDEQYF,TGTGCCAGCAGCTCCCGAGGGACTGATGATGAGCAGTACTTC
TRBV5-6,.,TRBJ1-2,.,CASSSALYGYTF,TGTGCCAGCAGCTCGGCACTCTATGGCTACACCTTC
TRBV2,once,TRBJ1-3,.,CASSSGARSGNTIYF,TGTGCCAGCAGTAGCGGGGCTCGCTCTGGAAACACCATATATTTT
TRBV10-1,.,TRBJ2-7,TRBD1,CASSESAGTGLYEQYF,TGCGCCAGCAGTGAGTCTGCCGGGACAGGGCTATACGAGCAGTACTTC
TRBV30,few,TRBJ1-1,.,CAWSYMGRGTEAFF,TGTGCCTGGAGCTATATGGGTCGGGGCACTGAAGCTTTCTTT
TRBV29-1,.,TRBJ2-1,TRBD2,CSVGRSTSGRGNEQFF,TGCAGCGTTGGCCGCTCGACTAGCGGGAGGGGTAATGAGCAGTTCTTC
TRBV7-8,.,TRBJ2-3,.,CASSSKAGIGNTDTQYF,TGTGCCAGCAGCTCAAAAGCAGGGATAGGAAACACAGATACGCAGTATTTT
TRBV28,.,TRBJ2-7,TRBD2,CASSLSGTSGPYEQYF,TGTGCCAGCAGTTTATCGGGGACTAGCGGACCCTACGAGCAGTACTTC
TRBV28,.,TRBJ2-7,.,CASNPPGSSYEQYF,TGTGCCAGCAACCCCCCGGGGAGCTCCTACGAGCAGTACTTC
TRBV20-1,.,TRBJ2-5,.,CSARVGQTQYF,TGCAGTGCTAGAGTAGGCCAGACCCAGTACTTC
TRBV7-8,.,TRBJ1-1,.,CASRDLRTGGTEAFF,TGTGCCAGCAGGGACTTACGTACCGGGGGGACTGAAGCTTTCTTT
TRBV28,.,TRBJ2-1,TRBD1,CASSHLTGTENEQFF,TGTGCCAGCAGCCACTTAACCGGGACAGAGAATGAGCAGTTCTTC
TRBV5-5,.,TRBJ2-7,.,CASSLSRWEQYF,TGTGCCAGCAGCTTAAGTCGATGGGAGCAGTACTTC
TRBV5-1,.,TRBJ1-1,.,CASSPDSENTEAFF,TGCGCCAGCAGTCCCGACAGCGAGAACACTGAAGCTTTCTTT
TRBV19,.,TRBJ2-1,TRBD2,CASRTSGRLGEQFF,TGTGCCAGCAGAACTAGCGGGAGATTGGGTGAGCAGTTCTTC
TRBV9,.,TRBJ2-2,.,CASSWGVGVNTGELFF,TGTGCCAGCAGTTGGGGGGTTGGCGTGAACACCGGGGAGCTGTTTTTT
TRBV4-1,.,TRBJ1-1,.,CASSREWGDTEAFF,TGCGCCAGCAGCCGTGAATGGGGTGACACTGAAGCTTTCTTT
TRBV29-1,.,TRBJ2-7,.,CSVGSRLGLGDTGYEQYF,TGCAGCGTTGGCTCACGATTAGGGTTAGGGGATACGGGATACGAGCAGTACTTC
TRBV29-1,few,TRBJ2-3,.,CSVEDPWAEKPDTQYF,TGCAGCGTTGAAGATCCATGGGCGGAGAAGCCAGATACGCAGTATTTT